This passage covers 13 T cell receptor beta chains from one sample sequenced in a study of cytomegalovirus exposure and HLA in healthy donors. Sequencing used immunoSEQ multiplex PCR; TCRdb keeps in-frame clones, though not all of them. The sample contains some 170,000 clones, about nine tenths of which appear only once. Specimen: PBMCs. The source of these receptors is a man aged 18-30 years in good health and CMV-seropositive.

The chain has TRBV6-5 and TRBJ2-7; TRBD1 matches at 11 bases. The CDR3 has 16 residues. J lost 3 bases, V lost 2 bases, and 6 bases had no gene match. CDR1 and CDR2 from the germline V gene are MNHEY and SVGAGI. The chain's CDR3 is CASSYTRTGGVYEQYF. CDR3 bases: TGTGCCAGCAGTTACACACGGACAGGGGGCGTCTACGAGCAGTACTTC.

This clone was observed a handful of times. CDR3 sequence (DNA): TGCGCCAGCAGCCAAACAGGGGGATCTAACAATGAGCAGTTCTTC. Encoded protein: CASSQTGGSNNEQFF. The rearrangement joins TRBV5-1 to TRBJ2-1; 8 positions agree with TRBD1. V was clipped by 4 bases and J by 5 bases; unmatched bases: 8. Per the germline V gene, CDR1 is SGHRS and CDR2 is YFSETQ. CDR3 length: 15 amino acids.

The chain uses TRBV5-1 and TRBJ2-7; 8 bases are shared with TRBD1. The trim removed 4 bases at V and 4 bases at J, leaving 13 bases unmatched. CDR1 and CDR2 from the germline V gene are SGHRS and YFSETQ. The length of the CDR3 is 16 residues. CDR3 sequence (DNA): TGCGCCAGCAGCCAAAGTGCAGGGGGCTTAAAATACGAGCAGTACTTC. It translates to CASSQSAGGLKYEQYF.

The chain combines TRBV6-5 with TRBJ2-7; TRBD2 matches 9 bases. The trim removed 11 bases at V and 5 bases at J, leaving 7 bases unmatched. The CDR3 has 12 residues. The germline CDR1 and CDR2 sequences are MNHEY and SVGAGI. The CDR3 spells CASARGGHEQYF. Here the CDR3 DNA reads TGTGCCTCAGCGCGGGGGGGCCACGAGCAGTACTTC.

The chain recombines TRBV9 with TRBJ1-1; perhaps TRBD1 as D (5 bases). Germline V CDR1 and CDR2: SGDLS, YYNGEE. This CDR3 is built from 16 residues. Trimming pared 0 bases from V and 1 base from J, leaving 13 bases between. The DNA of the CDR3 is TGTGCCAGCAGCGTAGGAGAGGGAGGGACGAACACTGAAGCTTTCTTT. Its translation is CASSVGEGGTNTEAFF.

The genes are TRBV7-6 and TRBJ2-1; 11 nucleotides match TRBD2. V dropped 2 bases and J dropped 5; count of bases not matched to a gene: 11. The CDR3 contains 18 residues. Germline V gene sequence: CDR1 SGHVS, CDR2 FNYEAQ. Written as DNA, the CDR3 is TGTGCCAGCAGCTTATTTGGACTAGCGGGTACTCACCACAATGAGCAGTTCTTC. Translation: CASSLFGLAGTHHNEQFF.

The CDR3 loop reads CASSETSGVTDTQYF. The DNA of the CDR3 is TGTGCCAGCAGTGAAACTAGCGGGGTAACAGATACGCAGTATTTT. The chain links TRBV2 to TRBJ2-3; TRBD2 matches at 10 bases. CDR1 SNHLY and CDR2 FYNNEI come from the germline V gene. V shed 2 bases, J shed 3 bases, and the junction held 2 bases outside the gene matches. This CDR3 is built from 15 residues.

This CDR3 is CSVGRGESTDTQYF. The CDR3 DNA reads as TGCAGCGTTGGACGGGGGGAGAGCACAGATACGCAGTATTTT. The chain has TRBV29-1 and TRBJ2-3, with 7 bases matching TRBD2. J gave up 0 bases and V 4 bases, and 4 bases lay outside the gene matches. Germline values: CDR1 SQVTM, CDR2 ANQGSEA. The CDR3 loop spans 14 amino acids.

Points on this clone: The sample carries other DNA sequences with the same CDR3. This chain joins TRBV30 and TRBJ2-7; no clear D. Germline V gene data show CDR1 as GTSNPN and CDR2 as SVGIG (reference sequence). CDR3 length: 11 residues. Trimming took off 2 bases at V and 3 bases at J, with 5 bases between the two ends. Here the CDR3 DNA reads TGTGCCTGGAGTATTAGCTACGAGCAGTACTTC. It specifies CAWSISYEQYF.

In this sample, this clone turned up once. The V gene is TRBV18, the J gene TRBJ2-1, with TRBD2 matching over 10 bases. This CDR3 comprises 14 residues. Germline V gene sequence: CDR1 KGHSH, CDR2 LQKENI. Unmatched junction bases numbered 6, after V lost 6 bases and J lost 7 bases. Here the CDR3 DNA reads TGTGCCAGCTCGGCTAGCGGGAGTGGAAATGAGCAGTTCTTC. Its translation is CASSASGSGNEQFF. The full variable domain, rest sourced from reference TRBV18 and TRBJ2-1, is NAGVMQNPRHLVRRRGQEARLRCSPMKGHSHVYWYRQLPEEGLKFMVYLQKENIIDESGMPKERFSAEFPKEGPSILRIQQVVRGDSAAYFCASSASGSGNEQFFGPGTRLTVL.

This clone occurred once. The rearrangement joins TRBV7-9 to TRBJ2-1; D is possibly TRBD2 (6 bases). This CDR3 is built from 18 residues. V lost 1 base to trimming and J lost 2 bases, with 18 bases between them. Germline CDR1 is SEHNR and CDR2 is FQNEAQ (reference sequence). The CDR3: CASSLEGFAGLTYNEQFF. CDR3 sequence (DNA): TGTGCCAGCAGCTTAGAGGGTTTTGCGGGACTCACCTACAATGAGCAGTTCTTC.

This clone was counted a single time. V usage is TRBV18 and J usage is TRBJ2-1, with 9 bases that match TRBD2. V shed 4 bases and J 6 bases; nucleotides not matched to a gene: 1. The germline V gene encodes CDR1 KGHSH and CDR2 LQKENI. CDR3 length: 13 residues. Here the CDR3 DNA reads TGTGCCAGCTCACAGGGACTAGCCAATGAGCAGTTCTTC. Translation gives CASSQGLANEQFF.

CDR3 loop: CASSQSAASYNEQFF. CDR3 DNA: TGTGCCAGCAGCCAATCAGCGGCATCCTACAATGAGCAGTTCTTC. J is TRBJ2-1 and V is TRBV14; tentatively, D is TRBD2 (5 bases). The CDR3 loop spans 15 amino acids. Germline V gene sequence: CDR1 SGHDN, CDR2 FVKESK. V lost 2 bases to trimming and J lost 1 base, with 9 bases between them. The whole variable domain, filled in from reference TRBV14 and TRBJ2-1, reads EAGVTQFPSHSVIEKGQTVTLRCDPISGHDNLYWYRRVMGKEIKFLLHFVKESKQDESGMPNNRFLAERTGGTYSTLKVQPAELEDSGVYFCASSQSAASYNEQFFGPGTRLTVL.